This TCR beta chain stems from a study of early T cells in non-severe SARS-CoV-2 infection. Study as a whole: Sequencing of bulk RNA from unsorted whole blood was done, without chain pairing.

With regard to this clonotype: Its antigen is currently unknown.

Individually, cDNA molecules had unique molecular identifiers attached to them. Using its own MiXCR run on the 5' RACE reads, TCRdb lists one record per CDR3 protein. The sample holds tens of thousands of distinct CDR3 sequences, approximately 12% seen once. The CDR3 has 14 residues. The V and J ends lost 5 bases and 0 bases respectively, with 11 bases between them. The germline V gene has CDR1 SGHRS and CDR2 YFSETQ. General study findings and limits: A preference for anti-spike CD8 responses marked VDJdb matching, which missed private and CD4 specificities.

This chain joins TRBV5-1 and TRBJ2-5; no firm D call. This TCR was sampled from an adult who was a healthcare worker with PCR-confirmed SARS-CoV-2 infection or an uninfected control (not recorded which). Sequenced material: whole blood. The CDR3 loop reads CASSYRAYQETQYF. Written as DNA, the CDR3 is TGCGCCAGCAGTTACCGGGCCTACCAAGAGACCCAGTACTTC. The full variable domain, with the rest looked up from reference TRBV5-1 and TRBJ2-5, is KAGVTQTPRYLIKTRGQQVTLSCSPISGHRSVSWYQQTPGQGLQFLFEYFSETQRNKGNFPGRFSGRQFSNSRSEMNVSTLELGDSALYLCASSYRAYQETQYFGPGTRLLVL.